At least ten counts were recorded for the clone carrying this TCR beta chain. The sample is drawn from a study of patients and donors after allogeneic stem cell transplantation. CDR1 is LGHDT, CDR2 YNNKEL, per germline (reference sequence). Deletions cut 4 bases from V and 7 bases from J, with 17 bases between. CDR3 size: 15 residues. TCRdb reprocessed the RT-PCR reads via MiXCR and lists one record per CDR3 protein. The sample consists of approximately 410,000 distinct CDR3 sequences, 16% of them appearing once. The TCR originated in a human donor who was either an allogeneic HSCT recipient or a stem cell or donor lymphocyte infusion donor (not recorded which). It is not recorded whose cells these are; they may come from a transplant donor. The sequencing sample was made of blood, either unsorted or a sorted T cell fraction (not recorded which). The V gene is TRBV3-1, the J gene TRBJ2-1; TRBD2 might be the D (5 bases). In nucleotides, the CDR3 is TGTGCCAGCAGCCCCCGACACGCGCGAGGGAATGAGCAGTTCTTC. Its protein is CASSPRHARGNEQFF.